This T cell receptor (beta chain) derives from a study of blood T cell repertoires in COVID-19. About the research overall: Samples representing acute and convalescent COVID-19 were sourced from the United States, Italy and Spain. T cells, B-cell-depleted T cells, or PBMCs provided the cDNA or gDNA that served as material.

In the original workflow: Amplification with reference gene primers provided the estimates of nucleated cell counts. TCRdb's table, derived via immunoSEQ multiplex PCR, lists solely in-frame clones and lacks some. V and J calls and clone size follow that table, whereas D and trimming were derived from the DNA. The sample records about 170,000 clones, about 85% being singletons. In germline, CDR1 is SGHVS, CDR2 FQNEAQ. The germline V and J ends were trimmed by 6 bases and 1 base, with 9 bases remaining between them. The CDR3 is made up of 13 amino acids. This sequence joins TRBV7-8 and TRBJ1-1; D unclear. Sequenced material: peripheral blood. The TCR sequence derives from a man in his sixties with acute or convalescent COVID-19. The CDR3 sequence: CASRIQENTEAFF. Here the CDR3 DNA reads TGTGCCAGCAGAATTCAGGAGAACACTGAAGCTTTCTTT. The full variable domain, its missing parts supplied by reference TRBV7-8 and TRBJ1-1, is GAGVSQSPRYKVAKRGQDVALRCDPISGHVSLFWYQQALGQGPEFLTYFQNEAQLDKSGLPSDRFFAERPEGSVSTLKIQRTQQEDSAVYLCASRIQENTEAFFGQGTRLTVV.